This TCR beta chain was captured by sequencing in a study of cytomegalovirus exposure and HLA in healthy donors. Whole-study results and caveats: A later analysis linked a missense variant in DCLRE1C to the trimming of TCR beta V and J genes. Later work associated roughly 17,000 TCR beta sequences with HLA alleles at 0.05 false discovery rate.

Worth noting for this clone: The antigen is undetermined.

PCR amplification relied on 60 Vbeta primers (plus 13 Jbeta primers). Assay: immunoSEQ multiplex PCR; the TCRdb copy retains only in-frame clones and omits some. The table shows some 180,000 clones, with over 70% occurring only once. This CDR3 has 14 amino acids. Germline V gene data show CDR1 as SGHTA and CDR2 as FQGNSA. The V segment lost 2 bases and the J segment 5 bases; nucleotides outside the gene matches: 4. Sequences were obtained from PBMCs. The TCR comes from an older woman in good health and CMV-seropositive. This chain connects TRBV7-2 to TRBJ1-1, with 8 bases identical to TRBD1. The CDR3 DNA is TGTGCCAGCAGCTTACAGGGGGCGCGTACTGAAGCTTTCTTT. This sequence encodes CASSLQGARTEAFF.